Listed below are T cell receptor beta chains from one sample, sequenced in a study of beta chain features in type 1 diabetes. Sequencing was performed with immunoSEQ multiplex PCR; in TCRdb, only in-frame clones are kept and a portion is missing. The data show roughly 24,000 clones, approximately 57% seen once. The specimen was stem cell memory CD4+ T cells from blood. The origin of the receptors is a man aged 18 to 30 with type 1 diabetes. The conserved cysteine and the conserved F or W are not part of the CDR3 here. The order of the fields is V gene, J gene, CDR3 protein.

>TRBV30|TRBJ2-2
AWSVDLAGGPSGELF
>TRBV5-1|TRBJ2-7
ASRGGQEQY
>TRBV10-3|TRBJ1-5
AISEGQDLLQVPQH
>TRBV10-3|TRBJ2-7
AISEAGRDMGQY
>TRBV28|TRBJ2-7
ASSGGARSGEQY
>TRBV6-6|TRBJ2-3
ASSKPGNRGDTQY
>TRBV27|TRBJ1-2
ASSLGETGTQRGYT
>TRBV27|TRBJ2-7
ASSFVRTGYSYEQY
>TRBV5-1|TRBJ1-5
ASSLAENQPQH
>TRBV2|TRBJ2-7
ASMERTGVYEQY
>TRBV18|TRBJ1-4
ASSPDRLANEKLF
>TRBV14|TRBJ2-7
ASSSVAGGSYEQY
>TRBV7-6|TRBJ2-7
ASSLGATGAGSEQY
>TRBV4-2|TRBJ2-3
ASSQGWTSSDTQY
>TRBV18|TRBJ1-1
ASSPVRDRGTEAF
>TRBV7-2|TRBJ1-1
ASSPNPTPARTEAF
>TRBV19|TRBJ2-7
ASSPLRGWDEQY
>TRBV28|TRBJ2-7
ASSFSSPYEQY
>TRBV19|TRBJ2-7
ASSLSEAGAYEQY
>TRBV6-5|TRBJ2-5
ASLGQGETQY
>TRBV18|TRBJ1-4
ASSPSEGRGIYEKLF
>TRBV28|TRBJ2-3
ASTPGGGPDTQY
>TRBV2|TRBJ2-7
ASSRDRGGEQY
>TRBV10-3|TRBJ2-5
AISEAGRDMGQY
>TRBV6-5|TRBJ2-5
ASSYEYQETQY
>TRBV29-1|TRBJ2-7
SVHAPGGRGEQY
>TRBV6-5|TRBJ2-3
ASKGLQNTDTQY
>TRBV30|TRBJ1-2
AWAGGGYGYT
>TRBV19|TRBJ2-1
ASSSQGFYNEQF
>TRBV9|TRBJ2-3
ASSVLAGGATDTQY
>TRBV11-2|TRBJ1-3
ASSLTGGGGNTIY
>TRBV30|TRBJ1-2
AWRGTGGRYYGYT
>TRBV7-9|TRBJ2-1
ASSPRLAGPYNEQF
>TRBV7-2|TRBJ2-3
ASTSGSWY
>TRBV7-9|TRBJ1-1
ASSLWRGSVNTEAF
>TRBV2|TRBJ1-1
ASSEGGRQRNTEAF
>TRBV7-9|TRBJ2-3
ASSLGLFGRAFTDTQY
>TRBV5-6|TRBJ1-2
ASSLDPSGQSYGYT
>TRBV5-8|TRBJ1-5
ASSLDGTGVSNQPQH
>TRBV27|TRBJ2-1
ASSLNRHRGKSSYNEQF
>TRBV28|TRBJ2-1
ASRNPSTSVFSDEQF
>TRBV2|TRBJ2-7
ASRPGLAGYEQY
>TRBV29-1|TRBJ2-3
SVVLAGGATDTQY
>TRBV5-4|TRBJ2-3
ASHGGNTDTQY
>TRBV7-9|TRBJ2-3
ASSADRGVSTDTQY
>TRBV7-9|TRBJ2-7
ASSLMGADYEQY
>TRBV7-2|TRBJ2-1
ASSSKRTFDNEQF
>TRBV18|TRBJ2-1
ASSPPQNSLGEQF
>TRBV10-3|TRBJ2-3
AISDGPLIAETLDTQY
>TRBV9|TRBJ1-4
ASSSNAGIGDEKLF
>TRBV2|TRBJ2-3
ASSSLVSGGTQY
>TRBV7-9|TRBJ1-2
ASSLASGGVVGRYGYT
>TRBV2|TRBJ2-7
ASSPVQPGEQY
>TRBV28|TRBJ1-6
ASRTEGQGKSPLH
>TRBV4-2|TRBJ2-5
ASSQSNQETQY